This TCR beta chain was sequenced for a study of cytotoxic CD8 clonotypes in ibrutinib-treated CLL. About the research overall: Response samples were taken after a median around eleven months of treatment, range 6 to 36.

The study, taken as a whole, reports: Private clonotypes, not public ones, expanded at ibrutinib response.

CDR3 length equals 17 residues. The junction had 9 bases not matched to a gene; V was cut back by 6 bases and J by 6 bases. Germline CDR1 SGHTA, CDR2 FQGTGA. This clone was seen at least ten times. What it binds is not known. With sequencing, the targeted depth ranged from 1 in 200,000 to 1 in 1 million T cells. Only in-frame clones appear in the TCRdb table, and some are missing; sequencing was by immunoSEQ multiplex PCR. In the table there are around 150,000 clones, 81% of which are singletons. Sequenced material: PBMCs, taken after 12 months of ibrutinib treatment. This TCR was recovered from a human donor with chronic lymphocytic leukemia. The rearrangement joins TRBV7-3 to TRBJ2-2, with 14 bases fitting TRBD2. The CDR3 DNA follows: TGTGCCAGCAGACCTACCGGGACTAGCGGGGGAGCCGGGGAGCTGTTTTTT. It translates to CASRPTGTSGGAGELFF.